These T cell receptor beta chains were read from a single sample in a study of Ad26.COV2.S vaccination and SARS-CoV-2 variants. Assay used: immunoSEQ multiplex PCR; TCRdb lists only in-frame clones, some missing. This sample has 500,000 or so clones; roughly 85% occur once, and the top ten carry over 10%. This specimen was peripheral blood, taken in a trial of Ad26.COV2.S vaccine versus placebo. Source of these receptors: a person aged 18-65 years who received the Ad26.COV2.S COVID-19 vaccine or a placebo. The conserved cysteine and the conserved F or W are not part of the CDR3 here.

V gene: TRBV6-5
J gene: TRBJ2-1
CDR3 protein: ATVAGWSYNEQF

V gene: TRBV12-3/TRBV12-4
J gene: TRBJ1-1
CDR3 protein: ASSLSGSEAF

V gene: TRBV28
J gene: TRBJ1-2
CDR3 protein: ASSHGGQILKYYGYT

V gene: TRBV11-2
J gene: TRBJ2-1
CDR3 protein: ASSPVAGVRNEQF

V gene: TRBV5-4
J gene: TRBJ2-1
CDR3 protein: ASSLELLASGSHEQF

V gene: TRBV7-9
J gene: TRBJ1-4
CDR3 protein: ASSPRRNFDNEKLF

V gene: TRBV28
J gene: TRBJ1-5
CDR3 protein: ASGSGQPQH

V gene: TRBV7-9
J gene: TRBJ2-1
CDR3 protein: ASSWTRHEQF

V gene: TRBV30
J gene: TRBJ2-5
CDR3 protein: AWSPAETQY

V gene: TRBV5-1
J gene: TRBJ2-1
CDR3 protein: ASSLAALAQNEQF

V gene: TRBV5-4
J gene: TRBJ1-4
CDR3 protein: ASSARQGREKLF

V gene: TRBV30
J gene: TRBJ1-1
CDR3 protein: AWRDLDTEAF

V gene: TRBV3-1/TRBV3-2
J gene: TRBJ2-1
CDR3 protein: ASRRIGLDNEQF

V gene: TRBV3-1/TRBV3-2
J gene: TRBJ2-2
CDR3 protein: ASSARPNTGELF

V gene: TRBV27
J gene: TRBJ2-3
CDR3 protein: ASRGVSTDTQY

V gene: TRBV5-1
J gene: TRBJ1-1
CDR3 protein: ASSLRTGDYTEAF

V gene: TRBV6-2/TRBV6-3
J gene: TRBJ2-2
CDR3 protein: ASSKVAGGPNTGELF

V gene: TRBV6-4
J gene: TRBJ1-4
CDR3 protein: ASWGGGEKLF

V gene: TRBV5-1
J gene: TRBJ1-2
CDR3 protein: ASSDTTGPRGGYT

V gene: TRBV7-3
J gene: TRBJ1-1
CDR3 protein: ASSLVGNTEAF

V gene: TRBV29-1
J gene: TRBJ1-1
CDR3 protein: SVEDLSKAF

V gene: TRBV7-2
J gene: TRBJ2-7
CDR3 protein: ASRRTVGLAGGEQY

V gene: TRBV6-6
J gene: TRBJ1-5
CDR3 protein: ASSQIRQGANQPQH

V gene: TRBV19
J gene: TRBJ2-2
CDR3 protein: ASLGGLYTGELF

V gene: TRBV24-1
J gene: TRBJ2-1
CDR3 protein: ATSDTTSGRTDEQF

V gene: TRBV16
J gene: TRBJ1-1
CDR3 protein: ASSQWEGGAAEAF

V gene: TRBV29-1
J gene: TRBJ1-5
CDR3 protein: SVESGGSQPQH

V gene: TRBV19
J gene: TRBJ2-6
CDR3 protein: ASTTGRSSGANVLT

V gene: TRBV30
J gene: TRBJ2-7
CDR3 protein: AWTSGLASEQY

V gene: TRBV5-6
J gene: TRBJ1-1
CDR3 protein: ASTGGRGIAGNTEAF

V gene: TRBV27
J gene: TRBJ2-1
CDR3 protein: ASRPRLAGNNEQF

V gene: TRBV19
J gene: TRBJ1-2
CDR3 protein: AATGQGNNYGYT

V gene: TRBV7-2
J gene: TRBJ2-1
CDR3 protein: ASSPGLAGRPSYNEQF

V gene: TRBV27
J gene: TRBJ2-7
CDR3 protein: ASSLGGPAYEQY

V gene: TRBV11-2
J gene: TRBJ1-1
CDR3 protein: ASSLQGGIATEAF

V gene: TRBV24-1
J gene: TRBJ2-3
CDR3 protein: ATSDQPGVAGFSDTQY

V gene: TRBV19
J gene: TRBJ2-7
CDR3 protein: ASGGLAGGEQY

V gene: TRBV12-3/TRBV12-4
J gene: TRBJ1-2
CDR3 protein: ASSSQVAGGYT

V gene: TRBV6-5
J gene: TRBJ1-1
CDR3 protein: ASRGVTAAF

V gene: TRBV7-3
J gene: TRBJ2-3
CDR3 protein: ASSLTGGQGLY

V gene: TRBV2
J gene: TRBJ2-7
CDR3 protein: ASTAREDYEQY

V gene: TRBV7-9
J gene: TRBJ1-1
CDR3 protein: ASSLVGFLGNTEAF

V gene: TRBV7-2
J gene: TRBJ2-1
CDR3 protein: ASSLSLVTSYNEQF

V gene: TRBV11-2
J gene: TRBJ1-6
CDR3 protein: ASSTLGQNNSPLH

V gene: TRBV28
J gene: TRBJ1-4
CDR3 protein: ATWEAADTEKLF

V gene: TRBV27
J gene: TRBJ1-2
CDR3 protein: ASSLVQGAYDGYT

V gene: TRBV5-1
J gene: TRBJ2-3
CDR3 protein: ASSPRGSTDTQY

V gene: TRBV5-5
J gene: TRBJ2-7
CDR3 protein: ASSPLWEVGSYEQY

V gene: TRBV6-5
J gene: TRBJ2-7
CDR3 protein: ASGPTSGSHEQY

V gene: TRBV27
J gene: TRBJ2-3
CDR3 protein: ASSLIGSSFGGTQY

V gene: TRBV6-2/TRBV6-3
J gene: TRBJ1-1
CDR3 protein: ASSYRSLRDTEAF

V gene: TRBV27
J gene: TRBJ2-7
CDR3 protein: ASSLTVAYEQY

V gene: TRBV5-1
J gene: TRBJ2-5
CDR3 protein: ASSLGPRQQETQY

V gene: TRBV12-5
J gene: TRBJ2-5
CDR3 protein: ASGSQQEETQY

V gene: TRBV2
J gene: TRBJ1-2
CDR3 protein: ARRDRDRLGYT

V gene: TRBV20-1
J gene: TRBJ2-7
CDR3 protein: RSDIGYEQY

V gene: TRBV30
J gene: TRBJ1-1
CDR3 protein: AWSVPNGNTEAF

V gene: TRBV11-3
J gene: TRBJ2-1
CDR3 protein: ASSHGTSGRARNEQF

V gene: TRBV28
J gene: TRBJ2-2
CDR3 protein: ASSLLAGDLFTGELF